This is a list of T cell receptor beta chains from one sample in a study of vaccination and CD4 T cells after COVID-19. Their target antigens are unknown. TCRdb re-analysed the PCR reads in MiXCR, keeping a single row per CDR3 protein. The sample lists about 21,000 distinct CDR3 sequences, roughly 47% occurring once. The sequencing used CD4+ T cells from blood, cultured in vitro, collected before SARS-CoV-2 vaccination. Receptor source: a human donor who had recovered from COVID-19. The CDR3 runs from the conserved cysteine through the conserved F or W. D genes are given only for firm matches. Some rows have no size entry. The others give once, few or many, or a class for an expanded clone.

CDR3 protein,CDR3 DNA,CDR3 length,clone size,V gene,D gene,J gene
CASSLVLPGSRTDTQYF,TGTGCCAGCAGCTTAGTACTCCCGGGCTCACGCACAGATACGCAGTATTTT,17,once,TRBV7-8,-,TRBJ2-3
CASSIRRAWDTEAFF,TGTGCCAGTAGTATCCGCAGGGCGTGGGACACTGAAGCTTTCTTT,15,few,TRBV19,-,TRBJ1-1
CASSSRHPDSNQPQHF,TGTGCCAGTAGTTCCCGACACCCTGATAGCAATCAGCCCCAGCATTTT,16,few,TRBV19,-,TRBJ1-5
CASSEKTGLNQPQHF,TGTGCCAGCAGTGAAAAGACAGGGCTCAATCAGCCCCAGCATTTT,15,-,TRBV6-1,TRBD1,TRBJ1-5
CASSPGGFPTEAFF,TGTGCCAGCAGCCCAGGTGGGTTTCCAACTGAAGCTTTCTTT,14,-,TRBV7-3,-,TRBJ1-1
CSTRDPSGRTDTQYF,TGCAGTACTAGAGACCCTAGCGGGAGAACAGATACGCAGTATTTT,15,-,TRBV20-1,TRBD2,TRBJ2-3
CSCTGSDWEKLFF,TGCAGTTGCACAGGGAGCGATTGGGAAAAACTGTTTTTT,13,-,TRBV20-1,-,TRBJ1-4
CASSQGQGAIRAEAFF,TGTGCCAGCAGCCAGGGACAGGGGGCGATTAGGGCTGAAGCTTTCTTT,16,-,TRBV7-2,TRBD1,TRBJ1-1
CASSGGGLSTDTQYF,TGTGCCAGCAGCGGGGGGGGGCTAAGCACAGATACGCAGTATTTT,15,-,TRBV11-3,-,TRBJ2-3
CATSDPRAVYGCTF,TGTGCCACCAGTGATCCTCGGGCGGTCTATGGCTGCACCTTC,14,-,TRBV24-1,-,TRBJ1-2
CASSVRENYGYTF,TGTGCCAGCAGCGTAAGAGAGAACTATGGCTACACCTTC,13,-,TRBV7-4,-,TRBJ1-2
CAIPGTGDPAGTDEQYF,TGTGCCATCCCCGGGACAGGGGACCCCGCCGGCACGGACGAGCAGTACTTC,17,-,TRBV27,TRBD1,TRBJ2-7
CASSLEALRPLHF,TGTGCCAGCAGCTTAGAGGCCTTACGGCCCCTCCACTTT,13,few,TRBV7-8,-,TRBJ1-6
CSAPRTGQETQYF,TGCAGTGCTCCACGGACAGGGCAAGAGACCCAGTACTTC,13,once,TRBV20-1,TRBD1,TRBJ2-5
CSASKAATTDTQYF,TGCAGTGCTAGCAAAGCGGCCACCACAGATACGCAGTATTTT,14,-,TRBV20-1,-,TRBJ2-3
CASSLLSLAGDTQYF,TGTGCCAGCTCACTACTAAGCCTAGCGGGAGACACCCAGTACTTC,15,-,TRBV18,TRBD2,TRBJ2-5
CASSSSGHNSPLHF,TGTGCCAGCAGTTCGTCAGGGCATAATTCACCCCTCCACTTT,14,medium-sized,TRBV27,-,TRBJ1-6
CASSEALGVNQPQHF,TGTGCCAGCAGTGAAGCGCTCGGTGTTAATCAGCCCCAGCATTTT,15,-,TRBV6-1,-,TRBJ1-5
CASSLTRTPSTDTQYF,TGTGCCAGCAGCCTGACTAGGACCCCAAGCACAGATACGCAGTATTTT,16,-,TRBV6-2/TRBV6-3,-,TRBJ2-3
CSARDPNRADTGELFF,TGCAGTGCTAGAGATCCGAATCGGGCGGACACCGGGGAGCTGTTTTTT,16,-,TRBV20-1,-,TRBJ2-2
CASSMNSRVGEQYF,TGTGCCAGCAGTATGAACAGCAGGGTGGGCGAGCAGTACTTC,14,-,TRBV2,-,TRBJ2-7
CASSARAGWNTEAFF,TGTGCCAGCAGCGCCCGTGCGGGTTGGAACACTGAAGCTTTCTTT,15,few,TRBV7-2,-,TRBJ1-1
CASSLTGPGASPLHF,TGTGCCAGCAGCTTAACAGGGCCTGGGGCTTCACCCCTCCACTTT,15,few,TRBV7-3,-,TRBJ1-6
CASRGTESNTGELFF,TGTGCCAGCAGAGGGACGGAATCGAACACCGGGGAGCTGTTTTTT,15,few,TRBV6-2/TRBV6-3,-,TRBJ2-2
CATSRLDRNGELFF,TGTGCCACCAGCAGACTCGATAGAAACGGGGAGCTGTTTTTT,14,once,TRBV15,-,TRBJ2-2
CASSPTWDSGETQYF,TGTGCCAGCTCACCAACATGGGACTCCGGAGAGACCCAGTACTTC,15,-,TRBV18,-,TRBJ2-5
CATNNPMGRSNTEAFF,TGTGCCACCAACAACCCGATGGGCCGGTCGAACACTGAAGCTTTCTTT,16,-,TRBV6-1,-,TRBJ1-1
CASGAATTEYF,TGTGCCAGCGGGGCGGCCACAACCGAGTATTTT,11,-,TRBV6-1,-,TRBJ2-3